The 13 T cell receptor beta chains reported below all come from one sample, sequenced in a study of T cells after yellow fever vaccination (dated by TCRdb to the late 2010s). In the paper's terms, the treatment or condition label means: live attenuated yellow fever vaccine strain. Receptor libraries were prepared by 5' RACE. The data were produced on an Illumina NovaSeq 6000. In TCRdb, the public reads were trimmed at Q25 with fastp and aligned with MiXCR, with productive beta chains retained. When rows share a CDR3 protein, they turn into one entry using the most common DNA and genes. The sample data list 400,000 to 450,000 distinct CDR3 sequences, and about 19% of these were observed just once. Roughly a sixth of the sample goes to the ten largest clones. Sequences were derived from PBMCs, sampled before the yellow fever booster vaccination. These receptors originate from a man aged 18 to 29 who received the YFV17D yellow fever vaccine.

The J gene is TRBJ2-7, the V gene TRBV7-9, with TRBD1 as a possible D gene (6 bases). CDR1 is SEHNR and CDR2 is FQNEAQ in the germline V gene (reference sequence). This CDR3 spans 13 amino acids. The ends were cut back, 3 bases at V and 4 bases at J, with 10 bases in the middle. CDR3 bases: TGTGCCAGCAGCTTGGTTACAGGGTACGAGCAGTACTTC. Translating it yields CASSLVTGYEQYF.

The V gene is TRBV29-1, the J gene TRBJ2-5; D unresolved. This CDR3 comprises 11 residues. Trimming left V 3 bases short and J 5 bases short, with 7 bases between. The germline V gene encodes CDR1 SQVTM and CDR2 ANQGSEA. The CDR3 DNA sequence: TGCAGCGTTGACCTGGGGGAGACCCAGTACTTC. Protein sequence: CSVDLGETQYF.

This clonotype was counted between two and nine times. This chain uses TRBV20-1 with TRBJ1-5; no definite D call. Germline CDR1 is DFQATT and CDR2 is SNEGSKA (reference sequence). This CDR3 is 13 amino acids long. The germline V and J ends were trimmed by 3 bases and 7 bases, with 13 bases remaining between them. The CDR3, as DNA: TGCAGTGCTAGTGGCGTGGTGGGACAGCCCCAGCATTTT. Encoded protein: CSASGVVGQPQHF.

The chain joins TRBV7-9 to TRBJ2-7; 13 nucleotides line up with TRBD2. CDR3 length: 19 residues. Germline-derived CDR1 and CDR2 are SEHNR and FQNEAQ (reference sequence). V was clipped by 5 bases and J by 3 bases; unmatched bases: 16. The CDR3: CASSPKRVRGLAGVYEQYV. The CDR3 DNA reads TGTGCCAGCAGCCCGAAGCGAGTACGAGGACTAGCGGGGGTCTACGAGCAGTACGTC.

This clonotype was observed a handful of times. J is TRBJ2-3 and V is TRBV14; no clear D. This CDR3 is built from 13 residues. Trimming pared 4 bases from V and 4 bases from J, leaving 9 bases between. Germline lookup yields CDR1 SGHDN and CDR2 FVKESK. The CDR3 loop is CASSPWYSDTQYF. In DNA, the CDR3 is TGTGCCAGCAGCCCCTGGTATTCAGATACGCAGTATTTT. Filled out from reference TRBV14 and TRBJ2-3, the complete variable domain reads EAGVTQFPSHSVIEKGQTVTLRCDPISGHDNLYWYRRVMGKEIKFLLHFVKESKQDESGMPNNRFLAERTGGTYSTLKVQPAELEDSGVYFCASSPWYSDTQYFGPGTRLTVL.

This clonotype was counted between two and nine times. The V and J genes are TRBV18 and TRBJ2-7; no firm D call. Germline V gene lookup returns CDR1 KGHSH and CDR2 LQKENI. This CDR3 region has 14 residues. V was pared by 3 bases and J by 4 bases, with 13 bases between. CDR3 DNA sequence: TGTGCCAGCTCACCCAGCGACGGAGTTTACGAGCAGTACGTC. Its protein product is CASSPSDGVYEQYV.

The V and J genes are TRBV24-1 and TRBJ2-2, with 7 bases fitting TRBD1. Trimming removed 7 bases from V and 6 bases from J; junction bases left unmatched: 4. Germline lookup yields CDR1 KGHDR and CDR2 SFDVKD. CDR3 length: 13 amino acids. CDR3 protein: CATSAGQAGELFF. CDR3 bases: TGTGCCACCAGCGCTGGACAGGCCGGGGAGCTGTTTTTT.

A few counts support this clonotype. The V call is TRBV20-1, the J call TRBJ2-1; possibly TRBD1 for D (6 bases). CDR1 DFQATT and CDR2 SNEGSKA come from the germline V gene (reference sequence). The V end was cut by 5 bases, the J end by 8 bases, with 16 bases between. This CDR3 is built from 13 residues. The CDR3 sequence is CSALRPGADEQFF. CDR3 DNA sequence: TGCAGTGCTCTCCGGCCAGGGGCCGATGAGCAGTTCTTC.

The gene calls are TRBV6-5 and TRBJ2-2, with D unresolved. This CDR3 has 20 residues. V was clipped by 0 bases and J by 0 bases, with 20 bases between them. Germline assignment: CDR1 MNHEY and CDR2 SVGAGI. DNA for the CDR3: TGTGCCAGCAGTTACTCGTCGGTAGTCAGGAACGGCCCGAACACCGGGGAGCTGTTTTTT. It encodes CASSYSSVVRNGPNTGELFF.

The chain carries TRBV4-2 and TRBJ1-1; D gene unclear. Germline lookup yields CDR1 LGHNA and CDR2 YNFKEQ. CDR3 length: 14 amino acids. V lost 5 bases and J lost 1, with 11 bases in between. The CDR3 bases are TGTGCCAGCAGCGTTCAGAAAGAGAACACTGAAGCTTTCTTT. Translation gives CASSVQKENTEAFF.

In its sample, this clonotype was seen a few times. The genes are TRBV20-1 and TRBJ2-3, with D perhaps matching TRBD1 (5 bases). Germline V gene sequence: CDR1 DFQATT, CDR2 SNEGSKA (reference sequence). This CDR3 spans 14 amino acids. The V gene lost 4 bases and the J gene lost 2 bases, with 13 bases spanning the gap. The CDR3 DNA reads as TGCAGTGCTACCCGGCCAGGGCTCACAGATACGCAGTATTTT. Its protein is CSATRPGLTDTQYF.

This clonotype was counted between two and nine times. CDR3 in amino acids: CASSSHMGFGEQFF. The CDR3, as DNA: TGTGCCAGCAGTTCACACATGGGGTTCGGTGAGCAGTTCTTC. J is TRBJ2-1 and V is TRBV6-2 or TRBV6-3; D gene uncertain. V was pared by 4 bases and J by 9 bases, with 16 bases between. This CDR3 comprises 14 residues. The V gene's germline CDR1 is MNHEY and CDR2 SVGEGT.

V usage is TRBV4-1 and J usage is TRBJ2-5; D call uncertain. Per germline, CDR1 MGHRA and CDR2 YSYEKL. V was shortened by 0 bases and J by 1 base, with 6 bases between the two germline ends. CDR3 size: 14 residues. CDR3 DNA: TGCGCCAGCAGCCAAGACGACCGCCAAGAGACCCAGTACTTC. Translating gives CASSQDDRQETQYF.